The 2 T cell receptor beta chains listed next were all sequenced from one sample in a study of blood T cell repertoires in COVID-19. Clones were read by immunoSEQ multiplex PCR, and TCRdb kept only the in-frame ones, dropping some. The sample shows about 430,000 clones, over 85% of them seen only once. The source material was peripheral blood. The receptors were gathered from a man between 18 and 29 years old with COVID-19, enrolled during active disease.

The J gene is TRBJ2-3, the V gene TRBV18; 7 nucleotides match TRBD1. The germline V gene has CDR1 KGHSH and CDR2 LQKENI. With 4 bases clipped from V and 6 bases from J, the junction kept 10 bases outside the gene matches. This CDR3 has 15 residues. The CDR3, as DNA: TGTGCCAGCTCACACAACAGGGGTATTAATGATACGCAGTATTTT. Encoded protein: CASSHNRGINDTQYF.

This clone was recorded a few times. The chain couples TRBV5-4 to TRBJ1-1; possibly TRBD1 for D (5 bases). V was pared by 2 bases and J by 0 bases, with 11 bases between. Germline CDR1 and CDR2: SGHNT and YYREEE (reference sequence). The CDR3 length is 15 residues. The DNA of the CDR3 is TGTGCCAGCAGCTTTGGTGCAGGGATGAACACTGAAGCTTTCTTT. Translated, it gives CASSFGAGMNTEAFF.